One and the same sample provided the 14 T cell receptor beta chains below, sequenced in a study of PD-L1 blockade in urothelial cancer. Clones were read by immunoSEQ multiplex PCR, and TCRdb kept only the in-frame ones, dropping some. The top ten hold roughly a sixth of the sample, which has 38,000 or so clones, approximately 82% seen once. Sequencing was performed on PBMCs, taken around atezolizumab (anti-PD-L1) treatment. The receptor set was obtained from a man between 60 and 70 years old with urothelial cancer.

This rearrangement joins TRBV5-1 to TRBJ2-1; 15 positions agree with TRBD2. The ends lost 4 bases at V and 0 bases at J; junction bases unmatched: 11. Germline CDR1 reads SGHRS; CDR2 reads YFSETQ. This CDR3 contains 20 residues. CDR3 loop: CASSPTWTSGRASSYNEQFF. The DNA of the CDR3 is TGCGCCAGCAGCCCCACTTGGACTAGCGGGAGGGCCAGCTCCTACAATGAGCAGTTCTTC.

This chain connects TRBV6-5 to TRBJ1-1; D unclear. V was clipped by 0 bases and J by 1 base, with 9 bases between them. The CDR3 spans 15 residues. The germline V gene has CDR1 MNHEY and CDR2 SVGAGI. The CDR3 DNA follows: TGTGCCAGCAGTTACTCGATTGCAGGGAACACTGAAGCTTTCTTT. Amino acid sequence: CASSYSIAGNTEAFF.

In this sample, this clone turned up a few times. The chain joins TRBV30 to TRBJ1-1; 7 bases match TRBD1. This CDR3 is 12 amino acids long. Germline V CDR1 and CDR2: GTSNPN, SVGIG (reference sequence). CDR3 in DNA: TGTGCAGAACGACAGGGCGTGGACGAAGCTTTCTTT. Its protein is CAERQGVDEAFF.

The chain is built from TRBV7-2 and TRBJ2-2; a possible D gene is TRBD1 (6 bases). The CDR3 has 16 amino acids. Germline assignment: CDR1 SGHTA and CDR2 FQGNSA. The V and J ends lost 5 bases and 1 base respectively, with 14 bases between them. The DNA for the CDR3 is TGTGCCAGCAGCCCCCGGTCGGGACAGAACACCGGGGAGCTGTTTTTT. Encoded protein: CASSPRSGQNTGELFF. Complete variable domain (other parts from reference TRBV7-2 and TRBJ2-2): GAGVSQSPSNKVTEKGKDVELRCDPISGHTALYWYRQSLGQGLEFLIYFQGNSAPDKSGLPSDRFSAERTGGSVSTLTIQRTQQEDSAVYLCASSPRSGQNTGELFFGEGSRLTVL.

The V and J genes are TRBV5-1 and TRBJ2-7; 8 bases are shared with TRBD1. Germline loops: CDR1 SGHRS, CDR2 YFSETQ. The CDR3 is 15 residues long. J was trimmed by 5 bases and V by 4 bases; bases with no gene match: 11. The CDR3 region is CASSPTRTGKNEQYF. The CDR3 DNA is TGCGCCAGCAGCCCCACCCGGACAGGGAAAAACGAGCAGTACTTC.

The V gene is TRBV7-9, the J gene TRBJ1-4; D is perhaps TRBD1 (6 bases). V shed 5 bases and J shed 4 bases, with 17 bases lying between them. Germline CDR1 is SEHNR and CDR2 is FQNEAQ (reference sequence). This CDR3 is built from 16 residues. CDR3 sequence: CASSPRVGRGNEKLFF. For the CDR3, the DNA is TGTGCCAGCAGCCCTCGGGTGGGCAGGGGTAATGAAAAACTGTTTTTT.

This clone was counted a single time. The CDR3 loop reads CASSEAGTSTDTQYF. In nucleotides, the CDR3 is TGTGCCAGCAGTGAGGCCGGGACTAGCACAGATACGCAGTATTTT. The chain has TRBV6-4 and TRBJ2-3; maybe TRBD2 (6 bases). This CDR3 is built from 15 residues. The germline V and J ends were trimmed by 3 bases and 0 bases, with 10 bases remaining between them. Germline lookup yields CDR1 MRHNA and CDR2 SNTAGT.

The chain is built from TRBV27 and TRBJ2-7, with 7 bases aligning to TRBD1. The CDR3 has 14 residues. Germline trimming cut 0 bases from V and 4 bases from J; bases unmatched to any gene: 3. Germline V lookup: CDR1 MNHEY, CDR2 SMNVEV (reference sequence). Written as DNA, the CDR3 is TGTGCCAGCAGTTTATCGAGACAGGGATACGAGCAGTACTTC. Protein product: CASSLSRQGYEQYF.

The chain links TRBV28 to TRBJ1-5; a weak D match, TRBD1 (5 bases). The CDR3 has 16 amino acids. The V end was cut by 2 bases, the J end by 4 bases, with 15 bases between. Germline values: CDR1 MDHEN, CDR2 SYDVKM. CDR3 sequence: CASSLRGGTRNQPQHF. CDR3 nucleotides: TGTGCCAGCAGTTTACGCGGGGGAACACGAAATCAGCCCCAGCATTTT.

The rearrangement links TRBV5-4 to TRBJ1-1; possible D gene TRBD1, 5 bases. Germline V gene lookup returns CDR1 SGHNT and CDR2 YYREEE (reference sequence). The CDR3 loop spans 14 amino acids. Trimming removed 0 bases at V and 5 bases at J, with 11 bases between. The CDR3 DNA reads as TGTGCCAGCAGCTTGGAGGGAGGGGTGACTGAAGCTTTCTTT. This encodes CASSLEGGVTEAFF.

This rearrangement joins TRBV29-1 to TRBJ1-5; maybe TRBD1 (6 bases). CDR1 and CDR2 from the germline V gene are SQVTM and ANQGSEA. Trimming stripped 6 bases from V and 7 bases from J, with 16 bases between. The CDR3 covers 13 residues. The CDR3 spells CSVGMAGEQPQHF. The CDR3 region has the DNA TGCAGCGTGGGGATGGCAGGGGAACAGCCCCAGCATTTT. Supplemented by reference TRBV29-1 and TRBJ1-5, the full variable domain reads SAVISQKPSRDICQRGTSLTIQCQVDSQVTMMFWYRQQPGQSLTLIATANQGSEATYESGFVIDKFPISRPNLTFSTLTVSNMSPEDSSIYLCSVGMAGEQPQHFGDGTRLSIL.

This clone was found many times. This sequence joins TRBV5-5 and TRBJ1-4; TRBD1 aligns across 9 bases. The CDR3 extends over 14 amino acids. CDR1 SGHKS and CDR2 YYEKEE come from the germline V gene (reference sequence). V was clipped by 4 bases and J by 4 bases; unmatched bases: 2. CDR3 sequence: CASSMDRGNEKLFF. The CDR3 DNA reads as TGTGCCAGCAGCATGGACAGGGGTAATGAAAAACTGTTTTTT.

J is TRBJ1-1 and V is TRBV6-1; D unresolved. The CDR3 consists of 12 residues. Trimming stripped 2 bases from V and 5 bases from J, with 6 bases between. CDR1 and CDR2 from the germline V gene are MNHNS and SASEGT. The CDR3 region is CASSESGTEAFF. The CDR3 DNA reads as TGTGCCAGCAGTGAATCGGGGACTGAAGCTTTCTTT.

The J gene is TRBJ1-1, the V gene TRBV28, with a tentative D call TRBD1 (6 bases). V was clipped by 2 bases and J by 2 bases, with 15 bases between them. Germline V gene lookup returns CDR1 MDHEN and CDR2 SYDVKM. This CDR3 has 16 residues. This chain's CDR3 is CASSLISLGHNTEAFF. CDR3 DNA: TGTGCCAGCAGTTTAATTTCCTTGGGACATAACACTGAAGCTTTCTTT.